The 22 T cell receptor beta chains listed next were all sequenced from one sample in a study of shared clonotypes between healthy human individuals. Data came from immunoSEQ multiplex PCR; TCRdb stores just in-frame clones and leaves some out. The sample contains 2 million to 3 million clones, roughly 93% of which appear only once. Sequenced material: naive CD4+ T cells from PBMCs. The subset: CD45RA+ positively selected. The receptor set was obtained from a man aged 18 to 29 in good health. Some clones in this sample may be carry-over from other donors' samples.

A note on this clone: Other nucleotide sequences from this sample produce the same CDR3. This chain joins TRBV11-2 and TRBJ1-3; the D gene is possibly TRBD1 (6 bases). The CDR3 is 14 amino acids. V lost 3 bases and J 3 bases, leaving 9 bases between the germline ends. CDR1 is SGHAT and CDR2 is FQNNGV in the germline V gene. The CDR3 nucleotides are TGTGCCAGCAGCTTTGGGGGCCTTGGAAACACCATATATTTT. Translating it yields CASSFGGLGNTIYF.

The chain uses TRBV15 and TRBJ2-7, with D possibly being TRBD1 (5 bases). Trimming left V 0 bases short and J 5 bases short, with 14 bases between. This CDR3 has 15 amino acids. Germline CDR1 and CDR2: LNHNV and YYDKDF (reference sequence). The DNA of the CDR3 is TGTGCCACCAGCAGAGATCTGGGGATACAGGACGAGCAGTACTTC. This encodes CATSRDLGIQDEQYF. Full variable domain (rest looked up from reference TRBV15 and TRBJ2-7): DAMVIQNPRYQVTQFGKPVTLSCSQTLNHNVMYWYQQKSSQAPKLLFHYYDKDFNNEADTPDNFQSRRPNTSFCFLDIRSPGLGDTAMYLCATSRDLGIQDEQYFGPGTRLTVT.

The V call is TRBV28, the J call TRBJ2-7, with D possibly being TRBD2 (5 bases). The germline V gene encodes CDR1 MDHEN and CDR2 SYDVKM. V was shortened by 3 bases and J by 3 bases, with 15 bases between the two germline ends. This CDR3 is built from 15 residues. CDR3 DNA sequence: TGTGCCAGCAGTTTTTTGTGGGAGCCTCTCTACGAGCAGTACTTC. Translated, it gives CASSFLWEPLYEQYF.

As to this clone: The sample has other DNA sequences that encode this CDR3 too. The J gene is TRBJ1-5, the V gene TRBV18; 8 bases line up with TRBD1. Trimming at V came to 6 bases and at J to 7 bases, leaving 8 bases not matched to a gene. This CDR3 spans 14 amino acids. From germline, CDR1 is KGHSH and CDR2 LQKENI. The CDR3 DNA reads TGTGCCAGCTCCCCTACAGGGGGTAGGCAGCCCCAGCATTTT. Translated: CASSPTGGRQPQHF.

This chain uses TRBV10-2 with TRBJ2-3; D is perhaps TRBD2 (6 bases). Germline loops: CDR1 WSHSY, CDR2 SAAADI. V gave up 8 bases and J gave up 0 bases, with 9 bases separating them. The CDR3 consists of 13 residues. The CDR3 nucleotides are TGCGCCAGCGTGGGGACTAGCACAGATACGCAGTATTTT. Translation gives CASVGTSTDTQYF.

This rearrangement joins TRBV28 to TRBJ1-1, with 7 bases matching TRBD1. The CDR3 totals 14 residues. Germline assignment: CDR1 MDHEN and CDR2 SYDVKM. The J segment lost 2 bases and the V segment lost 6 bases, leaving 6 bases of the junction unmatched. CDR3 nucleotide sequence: TGTGCCAGCAGCCCAGGGGGAATTAACACTGAAGCTTTCTTT. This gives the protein CASSPGGINTEAFF.

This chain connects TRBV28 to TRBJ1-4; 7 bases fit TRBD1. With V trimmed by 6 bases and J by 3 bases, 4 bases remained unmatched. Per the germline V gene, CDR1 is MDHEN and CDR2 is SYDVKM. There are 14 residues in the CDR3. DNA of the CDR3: TGTGCCAGCAGACCAGGGACAGCTAATGAAAAACTGTTTTTT. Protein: CASRPGTANEKLFF.

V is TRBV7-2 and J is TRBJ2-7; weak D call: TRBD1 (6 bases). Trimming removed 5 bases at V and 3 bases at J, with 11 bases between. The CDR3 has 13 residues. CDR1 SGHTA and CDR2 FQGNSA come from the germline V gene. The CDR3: CASSIQQGYEQYF. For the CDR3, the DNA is TGTGCCAGCAGCATTCAACAGGGCTACGAGCAGTACTTC.

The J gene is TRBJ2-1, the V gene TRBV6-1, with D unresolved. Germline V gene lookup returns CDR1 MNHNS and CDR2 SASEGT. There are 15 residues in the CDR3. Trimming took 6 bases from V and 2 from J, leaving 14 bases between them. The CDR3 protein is CASSGRATAYNEQFF. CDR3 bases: TGTGCCAGCAGCGGCCGAGCGACGGCCTACAATGAGCAGTTCTTC.

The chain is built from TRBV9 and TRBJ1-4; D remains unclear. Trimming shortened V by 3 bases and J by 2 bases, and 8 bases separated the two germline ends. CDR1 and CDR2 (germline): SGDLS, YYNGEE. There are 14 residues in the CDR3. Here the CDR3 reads CASSAGSTNEKLFF. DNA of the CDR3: TGTGCCAGCAGCGCCGGGTCTACTAATGAAAAACTGTTTTTT. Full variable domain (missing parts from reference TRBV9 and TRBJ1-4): DSGVTQTPKHLITATGQRVTLRCSPRSGDLSVYWYQQSLDQGLQFLIQYYNGEERAKGNILERFSAQQFPDLHSELNLSSLELGDSALYFCASSAGSTNEKLFFGSGTQLSVL.

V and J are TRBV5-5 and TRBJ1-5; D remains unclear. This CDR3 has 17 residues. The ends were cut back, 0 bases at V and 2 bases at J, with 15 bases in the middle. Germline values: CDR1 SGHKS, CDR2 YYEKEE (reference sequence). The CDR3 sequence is CASSLGPRGSGNQPQHF. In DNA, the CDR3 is TGTGCCAGCAGCTTGGGTCCCCGGGGTTCCGGCAATCAGCCCCAGCATTTT.

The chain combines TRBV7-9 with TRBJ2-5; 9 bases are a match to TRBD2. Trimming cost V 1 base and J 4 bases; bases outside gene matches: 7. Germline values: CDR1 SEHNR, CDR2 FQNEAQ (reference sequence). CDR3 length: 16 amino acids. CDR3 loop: CASSLVAGGPGETQYF. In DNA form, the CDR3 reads TGTGCCAGCAGCTTAGTGGCGGGAGGGCCGGGAGAGACCCAGTACTTC.

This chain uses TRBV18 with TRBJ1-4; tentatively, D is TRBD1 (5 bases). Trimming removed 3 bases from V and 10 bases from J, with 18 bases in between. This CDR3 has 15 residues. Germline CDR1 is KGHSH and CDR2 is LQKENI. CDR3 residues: CASSPGQAQHGKLFF. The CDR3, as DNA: TGTGCCAGCTCACCGGGGCAGGCGCAGCACGGAAAACTGTTTTTT.

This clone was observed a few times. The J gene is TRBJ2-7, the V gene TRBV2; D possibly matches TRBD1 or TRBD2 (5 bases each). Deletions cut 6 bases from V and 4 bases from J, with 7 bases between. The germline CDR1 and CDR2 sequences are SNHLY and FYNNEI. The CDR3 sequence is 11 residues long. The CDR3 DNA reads TGTGCCAGCAGGAGGGGATACGAGCAGTACTTC. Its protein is CASRRGYEQYF.

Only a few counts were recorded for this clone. CDR3 nucleotide sequence: TGCGCCAGCAGCCAAGAAGGGATAATTAGGTGGGAAGCGGGAGAGGTGGATACGCAGTATTTT. It specifies CASSQEGIIRWEAGEVDTQYF. The rearrangement joins TRBV4-3 to TRBJ2-3, with 8 bases aligning to TRBD2. The germline CDR1 and CDR2 sequences are LGHNA and YSLEER. V trimming: 0 bases; J trimming: 6 bases; junction bases outside the gene matches: 23. The CDR3 contains 21 residues.

Here the CDR3 DNA reads TGTGCCAGCAGTGTTCACAGGGATTACACCGGGGAGCTGTTTTTT. Its protein product is CASSVHRDYTGELFF. The chain has TRBV6-1 and TRBJ2-2; a possible D gene is TRBD1 (6 bases). The V gene's germline CDR1 is MNHNS and CDR2 SASEGT. V was trimmed by 4 bases and J by 3 bases, leaving 12 bases between them. This CDR3 has 15 residues.

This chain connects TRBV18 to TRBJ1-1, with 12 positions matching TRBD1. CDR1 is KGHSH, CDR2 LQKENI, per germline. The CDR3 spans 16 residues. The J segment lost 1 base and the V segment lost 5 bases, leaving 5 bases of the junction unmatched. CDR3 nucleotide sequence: TGTGCCAGCTCAACCCGGGACAGGGGGCGGAACACTGAAGCTTTCTTT. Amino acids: CASSTRDRGRNTEAFF.

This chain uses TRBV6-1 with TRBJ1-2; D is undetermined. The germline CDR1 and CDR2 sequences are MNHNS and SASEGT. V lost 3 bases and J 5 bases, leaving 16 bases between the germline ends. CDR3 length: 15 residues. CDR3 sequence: CASSDALFDGYGYTF. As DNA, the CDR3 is TGTGCCAGCAGTGATGCCCTCTTTGACGGTTATGGCTACACCTTC.

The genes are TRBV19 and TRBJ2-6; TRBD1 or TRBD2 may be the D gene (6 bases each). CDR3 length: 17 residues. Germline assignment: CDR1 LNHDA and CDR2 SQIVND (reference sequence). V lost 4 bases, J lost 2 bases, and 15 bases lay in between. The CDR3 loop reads CASSSPGAGPGANVLTF. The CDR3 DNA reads TGTGCCAGTAGTAGCCCGGGGGCGGGTCCTGGGGCCAACGTCCTGACTTTC. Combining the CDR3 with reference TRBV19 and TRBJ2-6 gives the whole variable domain DGGITQSPKYLFRKEGQNVTLSCEQNLNHDAMYWYRQDPGQGLRLIYYSQIVNDFQKGDIAEGYSVSREKKESFPLTVTSAQKNPTAFYLCASSSPGAGPGANVLTFGAGSRLTVL.

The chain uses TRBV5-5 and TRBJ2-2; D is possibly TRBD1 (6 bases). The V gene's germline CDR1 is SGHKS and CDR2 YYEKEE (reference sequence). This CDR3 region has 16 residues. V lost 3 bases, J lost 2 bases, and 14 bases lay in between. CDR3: CASSSPGQINTGELFF. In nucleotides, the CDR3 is TGTGCCAGCAGCTCGCCGGGACAAATCAACACCGGGGAGCTGTTTTTT.

The CDR3 protein is CASSMSGGLNQPQHF. CDR3 in DNA: TGTGCCAGTAGTATGTCGGGGGGCCTTAATCAGCCCCAGCATTTT. The chain combines TRBV19 with TRBJ1-5; tentatively, D is TRBD1 (6 bases). This CDR3 has 15 residues. The V gene's germline CDR1 is LNHDA and CDR2 SQIVND (reference sequence). V was pared by 3 bases and J by 4 bases, with 13 bases between.

The CDR3 nucleotides read TGTGCCAGCAGCTTAATGCTTCCATCCTACGAGCAGTACTTC. Amino acids: CASSLMLPSYEQYF. This chain connects TRBV11-2 to TRBJ2-7; D remains unclear. Looked up from germline, CDR1 is SGHAT and CDR2 is FQNNGV. Trimming shortened V by 2 bases and J by 1 base, and 9 bases separated the two germline ends. The CDR3 has 14 residues.